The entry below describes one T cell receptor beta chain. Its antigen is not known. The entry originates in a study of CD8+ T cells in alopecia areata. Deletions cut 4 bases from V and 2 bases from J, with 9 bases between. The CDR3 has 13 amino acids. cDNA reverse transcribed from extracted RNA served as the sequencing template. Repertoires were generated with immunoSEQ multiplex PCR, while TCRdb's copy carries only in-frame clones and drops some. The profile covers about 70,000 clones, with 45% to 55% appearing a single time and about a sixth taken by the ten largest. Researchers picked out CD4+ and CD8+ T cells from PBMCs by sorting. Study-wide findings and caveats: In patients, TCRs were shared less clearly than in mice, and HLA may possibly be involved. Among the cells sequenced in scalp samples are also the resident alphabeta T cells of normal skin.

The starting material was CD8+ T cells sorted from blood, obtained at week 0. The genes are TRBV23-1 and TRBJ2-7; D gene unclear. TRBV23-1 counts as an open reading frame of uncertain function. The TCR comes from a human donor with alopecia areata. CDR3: CASSRRITYEQYF. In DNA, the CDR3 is TGCGCCAGCAGTCGGAGAATCACCTACGAGCAGTACTTC.